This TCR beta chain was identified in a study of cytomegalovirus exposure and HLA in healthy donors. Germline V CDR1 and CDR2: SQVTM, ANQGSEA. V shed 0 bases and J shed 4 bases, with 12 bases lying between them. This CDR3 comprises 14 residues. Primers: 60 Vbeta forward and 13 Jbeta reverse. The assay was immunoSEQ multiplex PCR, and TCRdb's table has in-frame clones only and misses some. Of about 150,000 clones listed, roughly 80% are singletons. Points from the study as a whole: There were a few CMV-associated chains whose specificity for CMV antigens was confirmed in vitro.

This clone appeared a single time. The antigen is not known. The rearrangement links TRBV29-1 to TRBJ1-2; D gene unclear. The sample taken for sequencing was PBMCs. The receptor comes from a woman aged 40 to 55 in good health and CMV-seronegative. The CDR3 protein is CSVEEVASGYGYTF. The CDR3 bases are TGCAGCGTTGAAGAAGTAGCCTCGGGCTATGGCTACACCTTC.